Detailed here is one TCR beta chain. The data stem from a study of T cell responses to AZD1222 COVID-19 vaccine. CDR1 and CDR2 (germline): MNHEY, SMNVEV (reference sequence). With 5 bases removed from V and 7 bases from J, the gap between germline ends came to 15 bases. This CDR3 region has 15 residues. Sequencing was performed with immunoSEQ multiplex PCR; in TCRdb, only in-frame clones are kept and a portion is missing. The repertoire holds roughly 120,000 clones, with around 92% as singletons. This clonotype originated in an adult in good health. The V and J genes are TRBV27 and TRBJ1-6, with a possible D match to TRBD1 (5 bases). Sequenced material: peripheral blood, taken on day 0 of AZD1222 vaccination. The CDR3 region has the DNA TGTGCCAGCAGTCGTAACCGGGACCAAAATTCACCCCTCCACTTT. Translated, it gives CASSRNRDQNSPLHF.